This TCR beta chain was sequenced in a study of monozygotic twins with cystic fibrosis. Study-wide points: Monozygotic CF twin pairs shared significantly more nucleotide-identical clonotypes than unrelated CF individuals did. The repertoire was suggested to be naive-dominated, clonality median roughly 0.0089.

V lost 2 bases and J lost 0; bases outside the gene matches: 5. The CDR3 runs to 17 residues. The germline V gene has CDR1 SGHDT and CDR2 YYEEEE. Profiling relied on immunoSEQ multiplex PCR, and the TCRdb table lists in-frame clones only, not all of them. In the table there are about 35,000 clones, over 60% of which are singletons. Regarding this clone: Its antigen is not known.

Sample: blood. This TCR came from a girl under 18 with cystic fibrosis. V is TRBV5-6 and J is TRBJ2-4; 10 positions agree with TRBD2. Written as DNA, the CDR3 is TGTGCCAGCAGCTTAAGGACTAGCGGTGTAGCCAAAAACATTCAGTACTTC. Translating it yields CASSLRTSGVAKNIQYF.